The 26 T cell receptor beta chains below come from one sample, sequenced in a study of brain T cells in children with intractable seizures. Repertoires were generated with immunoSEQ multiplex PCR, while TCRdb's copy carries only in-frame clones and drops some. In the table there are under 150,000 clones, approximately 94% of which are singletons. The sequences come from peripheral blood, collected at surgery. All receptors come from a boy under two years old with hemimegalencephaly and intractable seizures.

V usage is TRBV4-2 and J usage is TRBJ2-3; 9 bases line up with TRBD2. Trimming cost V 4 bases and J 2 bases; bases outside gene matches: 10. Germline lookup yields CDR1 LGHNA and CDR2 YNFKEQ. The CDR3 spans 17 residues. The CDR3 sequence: CASSRSSASGVTDTQYF. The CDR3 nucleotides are TGTGCCAGCAGCCGATCCTCGGCTAGCGGGGTCACAGATACGCAGTATTTT.

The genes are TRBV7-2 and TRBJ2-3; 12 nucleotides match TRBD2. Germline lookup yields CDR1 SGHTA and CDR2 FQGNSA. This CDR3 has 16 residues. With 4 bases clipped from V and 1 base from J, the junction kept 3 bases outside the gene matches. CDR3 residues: CASSSSGRAGTDTQYF. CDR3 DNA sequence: TGTGCCAGCAGCTCTAGCGGGAGGGCCGGCACAGATACGCAGTATTTT. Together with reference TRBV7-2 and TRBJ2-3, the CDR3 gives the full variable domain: GAGVSQSPSNKVTEKGKDVELRCDPISGHTALYWYRQSLGQGLEFLIYFQGNSAPDKSGLPSDRFSAERTGGSVSTLTIQRTQQEDSAVYLCASSSSGRAGTDTQYFGPGTRLTVL.

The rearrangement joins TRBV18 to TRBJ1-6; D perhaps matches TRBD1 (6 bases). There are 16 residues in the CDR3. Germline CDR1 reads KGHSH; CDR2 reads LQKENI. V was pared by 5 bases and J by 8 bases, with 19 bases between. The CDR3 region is CASSTGQGGPDSPLHF. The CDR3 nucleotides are TGTGCCAGCTCAACGGGACAAGGTGGCCCCGATTCACCCCTCCACTTT.

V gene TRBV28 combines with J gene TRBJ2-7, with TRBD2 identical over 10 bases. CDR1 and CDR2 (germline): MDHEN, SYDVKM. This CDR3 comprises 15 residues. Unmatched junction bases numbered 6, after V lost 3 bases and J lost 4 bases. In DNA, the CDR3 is TGTGCCAGCAGTTTGCCTAGCGGGAGTGGTTACGAGCAGTACTTC. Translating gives CASSLPSGSGYEQYF. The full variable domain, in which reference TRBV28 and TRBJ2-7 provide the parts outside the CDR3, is DVKVTQSSRYLVKRTGEKVFLECVQDMDHENMFWYRQDPGLGLRLIYFSYDVKMKEKGDIPEGYSVSREKKERFSLILESASTNQTSMYLCASSLPSGSGYEQYFGPGTRLTVT.

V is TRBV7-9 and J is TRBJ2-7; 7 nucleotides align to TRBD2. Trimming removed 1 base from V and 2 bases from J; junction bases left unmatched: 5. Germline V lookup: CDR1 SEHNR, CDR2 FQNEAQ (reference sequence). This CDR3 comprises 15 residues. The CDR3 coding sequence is TGTGCCAGCAGCTTAGGTCCGGGGAGGGCCTACGAGCAGTACTTC. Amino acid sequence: CASSLGPGRAYEQYF.

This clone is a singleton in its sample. The CDR3: CASSLVAGLKPEQYF. Here the CDR3 DNA reads TGTGCCAGCAGTTTAGTAGCGGGATTAAAACCTGAGCAGTACTTC. This chain joins TRBV28 and TRBJ2-7; 8 bases align to TRBD2. CDR1 is MDHEN and CDR2 is SYDVKM in the germline V gene. The CDR3 runs to 15 residues. V lost 2 bases to trimming and J lost 7 bases; unmatched junction nucleotides: 10.

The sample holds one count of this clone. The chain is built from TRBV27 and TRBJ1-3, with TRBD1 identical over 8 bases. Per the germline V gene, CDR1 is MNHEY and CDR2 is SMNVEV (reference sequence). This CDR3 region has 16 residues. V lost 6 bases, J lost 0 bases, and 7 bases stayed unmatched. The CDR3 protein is CASSKGQGLSGNTIYF. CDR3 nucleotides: TGTGCCAGCAGCAAAGGACAGGGCCTCTCTGGAAACACCATATATTTT.

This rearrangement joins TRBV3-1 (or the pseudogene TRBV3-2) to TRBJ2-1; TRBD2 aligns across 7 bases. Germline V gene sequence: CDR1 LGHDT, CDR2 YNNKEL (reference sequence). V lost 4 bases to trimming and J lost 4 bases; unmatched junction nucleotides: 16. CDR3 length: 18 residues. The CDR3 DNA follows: TGTGCCAGCAGCCCCCCGTCGGGAGCCCCGCGGGGGTACAATGAGCAGTTCTTC. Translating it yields CASSPPSGAPRGYNEQFF.

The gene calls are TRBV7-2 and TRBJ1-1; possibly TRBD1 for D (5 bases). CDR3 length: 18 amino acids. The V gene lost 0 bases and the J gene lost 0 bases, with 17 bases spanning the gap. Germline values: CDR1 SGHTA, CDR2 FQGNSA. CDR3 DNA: TGTGCCAGCAGCTTAGCGAGGGACGCGGGTAGCATGAACACTGAAGCTTTCTTT. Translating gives CASSLARDAGSMNTEAFF.

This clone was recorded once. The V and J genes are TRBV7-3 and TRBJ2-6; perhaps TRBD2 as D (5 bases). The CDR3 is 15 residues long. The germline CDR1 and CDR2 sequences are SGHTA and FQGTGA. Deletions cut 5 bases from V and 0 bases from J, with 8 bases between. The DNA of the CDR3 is TGTGCCAGCAGCCCGGGATCCTCTGGGGCCAACGTCCTGACTTTC. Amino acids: CASSPGSSGANVLTF.

The CDR3 loop reads CASSVGSGYGYTF. Written as DNA, the CDR3 is TGTGCCAGCAGCGTAGGATCAGGGTATGGCTACACCTTC. The chain uses TRBV9 and TRBJ1-2; a possible D gene is TRBD1 (5 bases). The CDR3 extends over 13 amino acids. Trimming removed 0 bases at V and 5 bases at J, with 8 bases between. Per the germline V gene, CDR1 is SGDLS and CDR2 is YYNGEE. Variable domain in full (rest from reference TRBV9 and TRBJ1-2): DSGVTQTPKHLITATGQRVTLRCSPRSGDLSVYWYQQSLDQGLQFLIQYYNGEERAKGNILERFSAQQFPDLHSELNLSSLELGDSALYFCASSVGSGYGYTFGSGTRLTVV.

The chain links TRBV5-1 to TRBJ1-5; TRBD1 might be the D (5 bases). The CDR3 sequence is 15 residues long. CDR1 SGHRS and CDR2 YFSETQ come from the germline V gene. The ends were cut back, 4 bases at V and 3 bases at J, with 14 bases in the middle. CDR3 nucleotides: TGCGCCAGCAGCCTCGGCAGGGACGACAATCAGCCCCAGCATTTT. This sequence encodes CASSLGRDDNQPQHF.

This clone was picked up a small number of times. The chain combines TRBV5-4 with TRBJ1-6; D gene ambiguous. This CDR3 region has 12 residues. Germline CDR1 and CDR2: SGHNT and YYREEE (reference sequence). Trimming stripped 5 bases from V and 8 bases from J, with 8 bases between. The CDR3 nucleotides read TGTGCCAGCAGGATTGGGGATTCACCCCTCCACTTT. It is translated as CASRIGDSPLHF.

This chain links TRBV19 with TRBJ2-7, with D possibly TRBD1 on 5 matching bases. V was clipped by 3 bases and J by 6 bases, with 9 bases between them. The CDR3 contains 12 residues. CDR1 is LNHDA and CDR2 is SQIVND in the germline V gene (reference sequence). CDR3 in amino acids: CASSMGGAEQYF. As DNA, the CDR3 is TGTGCCAGTAGTATGGGTGGGGCCGAGCAGTACTTC.

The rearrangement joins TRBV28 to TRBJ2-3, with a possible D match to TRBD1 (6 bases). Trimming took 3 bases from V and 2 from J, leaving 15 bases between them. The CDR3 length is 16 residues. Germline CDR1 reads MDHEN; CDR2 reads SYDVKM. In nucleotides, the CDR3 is TGTGCCAGCAGTTTTTCCCCCAGGGGACACACAGATACGCAGTATTTT. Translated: CASSFSPRGHTDTQYF.

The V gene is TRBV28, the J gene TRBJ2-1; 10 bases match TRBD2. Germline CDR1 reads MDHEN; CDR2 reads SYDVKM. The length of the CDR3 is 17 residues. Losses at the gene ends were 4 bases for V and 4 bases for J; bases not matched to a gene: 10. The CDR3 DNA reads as TGTGCCAGCAGTTCCCTCCCCCGACTAGCGGGTTACAATGAGCAGTTCTTC. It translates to CASSSLPRLAGYNEQFF.

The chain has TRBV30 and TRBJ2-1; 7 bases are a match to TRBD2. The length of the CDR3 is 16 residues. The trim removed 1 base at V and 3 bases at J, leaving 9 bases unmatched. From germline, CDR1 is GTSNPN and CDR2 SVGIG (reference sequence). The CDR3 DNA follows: TGTGCCTGGAGTGGGGGAGTGGGCGGGAGCTACAATGAGCAGTTCTTC. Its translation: CAWSGGVGGSYNEQFF.

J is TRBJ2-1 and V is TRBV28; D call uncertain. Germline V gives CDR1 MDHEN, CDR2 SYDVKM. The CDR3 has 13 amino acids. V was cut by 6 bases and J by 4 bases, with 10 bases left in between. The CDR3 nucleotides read TGTGCCAGCAGCCTCGGGTCATACAATGAGCAGTTCTTC. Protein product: CASSLGSYNEQFF.

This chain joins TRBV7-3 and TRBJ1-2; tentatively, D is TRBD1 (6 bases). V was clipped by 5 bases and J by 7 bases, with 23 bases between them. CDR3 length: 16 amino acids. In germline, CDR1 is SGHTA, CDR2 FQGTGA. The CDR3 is CASSPGQTGDWSGYTF. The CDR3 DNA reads TGTGCCAGCAGCCCGGGACAAACGGGCGATTGGTCTGGCTACACCTTC.

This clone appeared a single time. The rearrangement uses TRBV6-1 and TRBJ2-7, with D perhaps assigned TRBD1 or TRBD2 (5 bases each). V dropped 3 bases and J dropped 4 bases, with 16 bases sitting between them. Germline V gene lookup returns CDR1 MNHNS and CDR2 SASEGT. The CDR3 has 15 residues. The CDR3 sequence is CASSERDREIYEQYF. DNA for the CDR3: TGTGCCAGCAGTGAGAGGGACCGCGAGATATACGAGCAGTACTTC.

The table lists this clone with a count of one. In nucleotides, the CDR3 is TGTGCCAGCAGTCTAAGGTGGGGACCGATGGGGGAGCAGTACTTC. As protein: CASSLRWGPMGEQYF. This chain uses TRBV27 with TRBJ2-7; D might be TRBD1 or TRBD2, each matching 5 bases. Germline V gene data show CDR1 as MNHEY and CDR2 as SMNVEV (reference sequence). Trimming cost V 5 bases and J 7 bases, with 21 bases left between them. The CDR3 extends over 15 amino acids.

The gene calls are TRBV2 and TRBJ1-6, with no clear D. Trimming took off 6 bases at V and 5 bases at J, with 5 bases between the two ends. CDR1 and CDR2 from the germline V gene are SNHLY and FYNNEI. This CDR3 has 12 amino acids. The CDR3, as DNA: TGTGCCAGCAGGAGCGATAATTCACCCCTCCACTTT. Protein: CASRSDNSPLHF.

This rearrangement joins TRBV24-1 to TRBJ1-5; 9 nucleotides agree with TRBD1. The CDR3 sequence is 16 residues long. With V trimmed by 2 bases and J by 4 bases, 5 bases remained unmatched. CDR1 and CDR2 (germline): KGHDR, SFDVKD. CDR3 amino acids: CATSDSRDRGNQPQHF. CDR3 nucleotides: TGTGCCACCAGTGATTCCCGAGACAGGGGGAATCAGCCCCAGCATTTT.

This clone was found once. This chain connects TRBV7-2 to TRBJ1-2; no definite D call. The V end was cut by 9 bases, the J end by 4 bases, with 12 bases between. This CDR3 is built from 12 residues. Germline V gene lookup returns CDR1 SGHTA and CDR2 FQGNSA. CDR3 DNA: TGTGCCAGGCAAACGGTTTCCTATGGCTACACCTTC. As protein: CARQTVSYGYTF.

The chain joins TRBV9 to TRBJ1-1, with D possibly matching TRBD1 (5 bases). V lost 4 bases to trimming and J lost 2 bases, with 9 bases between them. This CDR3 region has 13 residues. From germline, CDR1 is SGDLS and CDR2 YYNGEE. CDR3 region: CASSIGGNTEAFF. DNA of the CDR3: TGTGCCAGCAGCATCGGGGGAAACACTGAAGCTTTCTTT.

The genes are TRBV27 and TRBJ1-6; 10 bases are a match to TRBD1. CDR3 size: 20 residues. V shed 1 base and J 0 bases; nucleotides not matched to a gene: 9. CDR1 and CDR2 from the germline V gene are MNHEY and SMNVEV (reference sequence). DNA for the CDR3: TGTGCCAGCAGTTTATTGGGGCGGGGACAGGGGAGCTCCTATAATTCACCCCTCCACTTT. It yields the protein CASSLLGRGQGSSYNSPLHF.